This record covers a single T cell receptor (beta chain). What it binds is not known. Alopecia areata patients gave lesional scalp punch biopsies and peripheral blood samples. The entry originates in a study of CD8+ T cells in alopecia areata. Overall study context: Twice a day, 5 to 10 mg of oral tofacitinib was administered to treated patients.

Whole-study results and caveats: Scalp lesions, especially in alopecia totalis/universalis, had higher clonality than normal scalp.

cDNA prepared by RNA extraction and subsequent reverse transcription served as the template for sequencing. The repertoire was sequenced with immunoSEQ multiplex PCR; TCRdb's copy has only in-frame clones and lacks some. The table shows over 85,000 clones, with roughly 42% occurring only once. Germline CDR1 SQVTM, CDR2 ANQGSEA. V lost 7 bases to trimming and J lost 5 bases, with 11 bases between them. This CDR3 comprises 11 residues. This sequence originates from a human donor with alopecia areata. This sequence joins TRBV29-1 and TRBJ1-1; tentatively, D is TRBD1 (5 bases). Source material: CD4+ T cells sorted from blood. CDR3 nucleotides: TGCAGCGGTCAGTGGGGGACTGAAGCTTTCTTT. Translated: CSGQWGTEAFF. The full variable domain, completed using reference TRBV29-1 and TRBJ1-1, is SAVISQKPSRDICQRGTSLTIQCQVDSQVTMMFWYRQQPGQSLTLIATANQGSEATYESGFVIDKFPISRPNLTFSTLTVSNMSPEDSSIYLCSGQWGTEAFFGQGTRLTVV.